Detailed here is one T cell receptor (beta chain). Participants' own reports of clinical history determined their cohort assignment. In the original analysis: Counts of nucleated cells, estimated from reference gene primer amplification, were obtained. The assay was immunoSEQ multiplex PCR, and TCRdb's table has in-frame clones only and misses some. The D gene and trimming were derived from the DNA, and the V and J assignments and clone size from that table. Of about 250,000 clones listed, over 75% were seen once; the top ten hold over 2%. The data were obtained in a study of blood T cell repertoires in COVID-19. Turning to the study itself: The United States, Italy and Spain were the sources of the acute and convalescent COVID-19 samples. PBMCs, B-cell-depleted T cells, or T cells were the source of the cDNA or gDNA that made up the material.

The germline gives CDR1 SGHRS, CDR2 YFSETQ. The CDR3 covers 14 residues. Trimming shortened V by 0 bases and J by 7 bases, and 10 bases separated the two germline ends. This chain joins TRBV5-1 and TRBJ1-4; weak D call: TRBD1 (5 bases). Input material: PBMCs or T cells enriched from blood (not recorded which). The TCR comes from a woman under 30 who had recovered from COVID-19. In nucleotides, the CDR3 is TGCGCCAGCAGCTTGGTTGGAGGGGCTGAAAAACTGTTTTTT. Translating gives CASSLVGGAEKLFF.